This T cell receptor (beta chain) was captured in a study of OX40 agonist ivuxolimab in advanced cancers. Method: immunoSEQ multiplex PCR; TCRdb's copy keeps in-frame clones and lacks some. The table includes over 50,000 clones, roughly 90% detected once. Overall study results and limits: In general, CD8+ T cells held more expanded clones than CD4+ did, on average. There was clonal expansion of CD4+ and CD8+ blood T cells by week 6 at 0.1 to 3.0 mg/kg.

Worth noting for this clone: Its target is not known.

The sequencing used CD4+ or CD8+ T cells sorted from blood, collected in a trial of the OX40 agonist ivuxolimab. The clonotype comes from an adult with an advanced solid tumor such as melanoma, head and neck, liver or kidney cancer.

The chain's CDR3 is CASSTGQGFYEQYF. CDR3 DNA sequence: TGTGCCAGCAGTACGGGACAGGGATTCTACGAGCAGTACTTC. The chain uses TRBV7-9 and TRBJ2-7; 9 bases fit TRBD1. CDR1 and CDR2 (germline): SEHNR, FQNEAQ (reference sequence). CDR3 length equals 14 residues. The V gene end was trimmed by 6 bases and the J gene end by 3 bases; junction bases not matched to a gene: 6.